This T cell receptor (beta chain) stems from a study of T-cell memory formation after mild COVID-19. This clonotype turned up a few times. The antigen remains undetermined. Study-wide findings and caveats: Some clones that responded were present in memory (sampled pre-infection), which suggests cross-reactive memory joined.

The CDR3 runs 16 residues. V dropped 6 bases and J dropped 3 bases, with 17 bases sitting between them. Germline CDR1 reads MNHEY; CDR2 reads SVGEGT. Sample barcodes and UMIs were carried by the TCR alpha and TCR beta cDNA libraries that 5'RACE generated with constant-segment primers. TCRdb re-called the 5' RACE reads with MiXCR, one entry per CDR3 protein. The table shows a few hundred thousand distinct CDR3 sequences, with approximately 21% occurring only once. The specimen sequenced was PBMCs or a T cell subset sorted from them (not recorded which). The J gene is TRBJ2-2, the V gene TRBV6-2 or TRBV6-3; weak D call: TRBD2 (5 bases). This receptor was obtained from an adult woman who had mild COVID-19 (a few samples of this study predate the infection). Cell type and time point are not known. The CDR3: CASSIEAAYYTGELFF. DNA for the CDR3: TGTGCCAGCAGCATCGAAGCGGCATACTACACCGGGGAGCTGTTTTTT.